These 19 T cell receptor beta chains came from one sample sequenced in a study of PD-L1 blockade in urothelial cancer. TCRdb's table, derived via immunoSEQ multiplex PCR, lists solely in-frame clones and lacks some. This sample has more than 90,000 clones, with about nine tenths found just once. Time point reported: pretreatment peripheral blood. The sample consisted of PBMCs, taken around atezolizumab (anti-PD-L1) treatment. These receptors originate from a man in his fifties or sixties with urothelial cancer.

The chain uses TRBV5-1 and TRBJ1-2, with TRBD1 identical over 7 bases. In germline, CDR1 is SGHRS, CDR2 YFSETQ. This CDR3 spans 14 amino acids. V trimming: 4 bases; J trimming: 3 bases; junction bases outside the gene matches: 6. This CDR3 reads CASSGSDRYYGYTF. The CDR3 DNA sequence: TGCGCCAGCAGCGGATCGGACAGGTACTATGGCTACACCTTC.

The rearrangement uses TRBV6-1 and TRBJ2-7; unclear D gene. The V end lost 6 bases, the J end lost 2 bases, and 11 bases lay between the germline ends. The CDR3 totals 13 residues. The germline V gene has CDR1 MNHNS and CDR2 SASEGT. CDR3 loop: CASSHLDPYEQYF. The CDR3 nucleotides are TGTGCCAGCAGCCACCTAGATCCCTACGAGCAGTACTTC.

V and J are TRBV5-1 and TRBJ1-5; D call uncertain. The CDR3 is made up of 13 amino acids. Germline CDR1 reads SGHRS; CDR2 reads YFSETQ. The V end lost 7 bases, the J end lost 5 bases, and 13 bases lay between the germline ends. CDR3 DNA sequence: TGCGCCAGCTTCACACCGCACCATCAGCCCCAGCATTTT. Translation: CASFTPHHQPQHF.

This chain joins TRBV29-1 and TRBJ1-2; D call uncertain. Trimming cost V 5 bases and J 6 bases, with 16 bases left between them. The CDR3 is 13 residues long. The germline CDR1 and CDR2 sequences are SQVTM and ANQGSEA. The CDR3 DNA reads as TGCAGCGTTTCGACAAGCCCCGCTAATGGCTACACCTTC. It yields the protein CSVSTSPANGYTF. Together with reference TRBV29-1 and TRBJ1-2, the CDR3 gives the full variable domain: SAVISQKPSRDICQRGTSLTIQCQVDSQVTMMFWYRQQPGQSLTLIATANQGSEATYESGFVIDKFPISRPNLTFSTLTVSNMSPEDSSIYLCSVSTSPANGYTFGSGTRLTVV.

V usage is TRBV2 and J usage is TRBJ2-2; 7 bases agree with TRBD2. This CDR3 is 15 amino acids long. The J segment lost 5 bases and the V segment lost 2 bases, leaving 5 bases of the junction unmatched. Germline values: CDR1 SNHLY, CDR2 FYNNEI. CDR3 sequence: CASSERGVITGELFF. CDR3 bases: TGTGCCAGCAGTGAACGGGGGGTCATAACCGGGGAGCTGTTTTTT.

This clone was observed a few times. The chain has TRBV18 and TRBJ1-1; tentatively, D is TRBD1 (5 bases). CDR1 is KGHSH and CDR2 is LQKENI in the germline V gene. The length of the CDR3 is 13 residues. V was clipped by 2 bases and J by 3 bases, with 7 bases between them. The CDR3 sequence: CASSPTRDTEAFF. In nucleotides, the CDR3 is TGTGCCAGCTCACCAACCAGGGACACTGAAGCTTTCTTT.

This clone was seen once. The chain joins TRBV4-2 to TRBJ2-7; 15 positions agree with TRBD2. J was trimmed by 2 bases and V by 4 bases; bases with no gene match: 12. The CDR3 length is 19 residues. CDR1 is LGHNA, CDR2 YNFKEQ, per germline. The CDR3 DNA reads TGTGCCAGCAGCCCTGGGGGACTAGCGGGAGGCCTAGGAGCCTACGAGCAGTACTTC. This translates into CASSPGGLAGGLGAYEQYF.

The chain links TRBV19 to TRBJ2-5, with 8 bases fitting TRBD1. Trimming removed 4 bases from V and 2 bases from J; junction bases left unmatched: 3. The germline V gene encodes CDR1 LNHDA and CDR2 SQIVND (reference sequence). This CDR3 contains 14 residues. The CDR3 DNA reads TGTGCCAGTAGTACGCGGGACAGGCAAGAGACCCAGTACTTC. Its protein is CASSTRDRQETQYF.

The V gene is TRBV5-1, the J gene TRBJ2-2; 10 bases fit TRBD1. In germline, CDR1 is SGHRS, CDR2 YFSETQ. The V gene end was trimmed by 3 bases and the J gene end by 0 bases; junction bases not matched to a gene: 17. CDR3 length: 21 residues. The CDR3 loop is CASSWDRGPGLSRSNTGELFF. The CDR3 DNA sequence: TGCGCCAGCAGCTGGGACAGGGGACCCGGACTCTCGAGATCGAACACCGGGGAGCTGTTTTTT.

The gene calls are TRBV14 and TRBJ1-1; D is unclear. V dropped 0 bases and J dropped 1 base, with 15 bases sitting between them. In germline, CDR1 is SGHDN, CDR2 FVKESK. The CDR3 contains 17 residues. The CDR3 region is CASSQDPPYLGNTEAFF. CDR3 nucleotide sequence: TGTGCCAGCAGCCAAGATCCACCGTACCTAGGGAACACTGAAGCTTTCTTT.

CDR3 DNA sequence: TGTGCCAGTACCTGGGACAGAACGGCCGGGGAGCTGTTTTTT. Its protein product is CASTWDRTAGELFF. The V gene is TRBV19, the J gene TRBJ2-2, with 7 bases lining up with TRBD1. The CDR3 has 14 amino acids. V was clipped by 7 bases and J by 6 bases; unmatched bases: 8. CDR1 and CDR2 (germline): LNHDA, SQIVND (reference sequence).

The chain is built from TRBV7-2 and TRBJ1-2; 7 positions agree with TRBD1. Trimming at V came to 4 bases and at J to 2 bases, leaving 4 bases not matched to a gene. CDR3 size: 14 residues. Germline V lookup: CDR1 SGHTA, CDR2 FQGNSA. The CDR3 sequence is CASSSWGQNYGYTF. The CDR3 nucleotides read TGTGCCAGCAGCTCTTGGGGACAGAACTATGGCTACACCTTC. Looking up the rest from reference TRBV7-2 and TRBJ1-2 gives the full variable domain: GAGVSQSPSNKVTEKGKDVELRCDPISGHTALYWYRQSLGQGLEFLIYFQGNSAPDKSGLPSDRFSAERTGGSVSTLTIQRTQQEDSAVYLCASSSWGQNYGYTFGSGTRLTVV.

This clone was seen just once. The chain employs TRBV7-2 and TRBJ2-5; D might be TRBD1 (6 bases). Germline loops: CDR1 SGHTA, CDR2 FQGNSA. This CDR3 is built from 15 residues. V was clipped by 5 bases and J by 2 bases, with 15 bases between them. The CDR3 here is CASSGGQIFQETQYF. In DNA, the CDR3 is TGTGCCAGCAGCGGGGGACAAATCTTTCAAGAGACCCAGTACTTC. Looking up the rest from reference TRBV7-2 and TRBJ2-5 gives the full variable domain: GAGVSQSPSNKVTEKGKDVELRCDPISGHTALYWYRQSLGQGLEFLIYFQGNSAPDKSGLPSDRFSAERTGGSVSTLTIQRTQQEDSAVYLCASSGGQIFQETQYFGPGTRLLVL.

The chain carries TRBV25-1 and TRBJ2-5, with 12 bases lining up with TRBD1. From germline, CDR1 is MGHDK and CDR2 SYGVNS. This CDR3 region has 16 residues. Trimming cost V 3 bases and J 5 bases; bases outside gene matches: 7. In DNA, the CDR3 is TGTGCCAGCAGTGATGGGGGGACAGGGGGCTCGGAGACCCAGTACTTC. Translation: CASSDGGTGGSETQYF. The full variable domain, rest sourced from reference TRBV25-1 and TRBJ2-5, is EADIYQTPRYLVIGTGKKITLECSQTMGHDKMYWYQQDPGMELHLIHYSYGVNSTEKGDLSSESTVSRIRTEHFPLTLESARPSHTSQYLCASSDGGTGGSETQYFGPGTRLLVL.

J is TRBJ2-7 and V is TRBV11-3, with D perhaps TRBD1 (5 bases). This CDR3 region has 14 residues. V was clipped by 2 bases and J by 10 bases, with 18 bases between them. Per germline, CDR1 SGHNT and CDR2 YENEEA. The CDR3 bases are TGTGCCAGCAGCTTAAAGGGGCGCCGAGCCGATCAGTACTTC. Translated: CASSLKGRRADQYF.

The chain couples TRBV5-1 to TRBJ1-2; 7 bases agree with TRBD1. The J segment lost 7 bases and the V segment lost 0 bases, leaving 6 bases of the junction unmatched. Per the germline V gene, CDR1 is SGHRS and CDR2 is YFSETQ. The CDR3 extends over 14 amino acids. CDR3 amino acids: CASSLADRVSGYTF. The CDR3 coding sequence is TGCGCCAGCAGCTTGGCCGACAGGGTATCTGGCTACACCTTC. Using reference TRBV5-1 and TRBJ1-2 for the parts outside the CDR3, the full variable domain is KAGVTQTPRYLIKTRGQQVTLSCSPISGHRSVSWYQQTPGQGLQFLFEYFSETQRNKGNFPGRFSGRQFSNSRSEMNVSTLELGDSALYLCASSLADRVSGYTFGSGTRLTVV.

The J gene is TRBJ2-7, the V gene TRBV5-1, with a weak D call TRBD2 (6 bases). V dropped 4 bases and J dropped 5 bases, with 19 bases sitting between them. The germline CDR1 and CDR2 sequences are SGHRS and YFSETQ. CDR3 size: 15 residues. In DNA form, the CDR3 reads TGCGCCAGCAGCCTAAATGTCGGGTCGGGGGACGAGCAGTACTTC. This encodes CASSLNVGSGDEQYF.

The chain is built from TRBV19 and TRBJ2-7; the match to TRBD1 covers 9 bases. CDR3 length equals 14 residues. V lost 6 bases, J lost 3 bases, and 6 bases stayed unmatched. The germline V gene has CDR1 LNHDA and CDR2 SQIVND (reference sequence). The CDR3 DNA sequence: TGTGCCAGTAGAGCCGGGACAGGGCTCTACGAGCAGTACTTC. It codes for CASRAGTGLYEQYF.

The V and J genes are TRBV6-1 and TRBJ2-2, with 8 bases lining up with TRBD1. Germline V gene sequence: CDR1 MNHNS, CDR2 SASEGT. V shed 6 bases, J shed 4 bases, and the junction held 4 bases outside the gene matches. The CDR3 is made up of 14 amino acids. CDR3 DNA: TGTGCCAGCAGACCGGGACAGGTCACCGGGGAGCTGTTTTTT. It specifies CASRPGQVTGELFF.